The TCR beta chain under discussion was sequenced for a study of OX40 agonist ivuxolimab in advanced cancers. Whole-study context: As their treatment, patients were administered ivuxolimab, an agonistic anti-OX40 (CD134) antibody. Patients were 82.7% male with ages roughly 20 to 80, mean roughly 55.

The V gene lost 2 bases and the J gene lost 3 bases, with 8 bases spanning the gap. The CDR3 runs to 14 residues. From germline, CDR1 is MNHNS and CDR2 SASEGT. The assay was immunoSEQ multiplex PCR, and TCRdb's table has in-frame clones only and misses some. The table has tens of thousands of clones, around 80% seen once. This clone was picked up a small number of times. The clonotype originates from an adult with an advanced solid tumor such as melanoma, head and neck, liver or kidney cancer. The V and J genes are TRBV6-1 and TRBJ2-4; D gene uncertain. Sequencing was performed on CD4+ or CD8+ T cells sorted from blood, taken in a trial of the OX40 agonist ivuxolimab. The CDR3 loop reads CASSETPVKNIQYF. As DNA, the CDR3 is TGTGCCAGCAGTGAAACCCCCGTCAAAAACATTCAGTACTTC.